The 23 T cell receptor beta chains below come from one sample, sequenced in a study of T cell changes during pregnancy in multiple sclerosis. The method was immunoSEQ multiplex PCR; TCRdb's version includes in-frame clones alone and lacks a portion of them. The sample has about 53,000 clones, more than 75% seen once; the top ten hold approximately 3%. This specimen was CD8+ T cells from peripheral blood mononuclear cells, taken before pregnancy. Receptor source: a female donor with multiple sclerosis, enrolled in a pregnancy study.

V gene TRBV5-4 combines with J gene TRBJ1-1; 9 bases line up with TRBD1. CDR3 length: 17 residues. Germline V gene lookup returns CDR1 SGHNT and CDR2 YYREEE (reference sequence). Trimming took 7 bases from V and 1 from J; bases not matched to a gene: 14. The CDR3 bases are TGTGCCAGCCGGCCCCGGACCTCGGACAGGGGGAACACTGAAGCTTTCTTT. Its protein product is CASRPRTSDRGNTEAFF.

V and J are TRBV6-5 and TRBJ2-2; 8 bases are shared with TRBD1. Trimming at V came to 5 bases and at J to 5 bases, leaving 4 bases not matched to a gene. The CDR3 has 14 residues. Looked up from germline, CDR1 is MNHEY and CDR2 is SVGAGI. CDR3 residues: CASSGTGETGELFF. Written as DNA, the CDR3 is TGTGCCAGCAGTGGGACAGGAGAAACCGGGGAGCTGTTTTTT.

This clone was counted a single time. The gene calls are TRBV27 and TRBJ2-5; D not certain. From germline, CDR1 is MNHEY and CDR2 SMNVEV (reference sequence). Trimming left V 1 base short and J 5 bases short, with 8 bases between. The CDR3 totals 13 residues. The CDR3 loop reads CASSLFVAETQYF. The CDR3 nucleotides read TGTGCCAGCAGTTTATTTGTGGCTGAGACCCAGTACTTC.

The chain links TRBV7-9 to TRBJ2-6, with D tentatively TRBD1 (6 bases). V lost 5 bases, J lost 4 bases, and 12 bases lay in between. This CDR3 has 15 amino acids. Germline CDR1 is SEHNR and CDR2 is FQNEAQ (reference sequence). CDR3 bases: TGTGCCAGCAGCCAAAAAGGGACAGGGGCCAACGTCCTGACTTTC. Protein sequence: CASSQKGTGANVLTF. The whole variable domain, remainder taken from reference TRBV7-9 and TRBJ2-6, is DTGVSQNPRHKITKRGQNVTFRCDPISEHNRLYWYRQTLGQGPEFLTYFQNEAQLEKSRLLSDRFSAERPKGSFSTLEIQRTEQGDSAMYLCASSQKGTGANVLTFGAGSRLTVL.

V gene TRBV5-6 combines with J gene TRBJ1-1; TRBD1 matches at 7 bases. CDR1 and CDR2 (germline): SGHDT, YYEEEE. The V and J ends lost 3 bases and 4 bases, in that order; junction bases with no gene match: 3. This CDR3 is built from 13 residues. The CDR3 region is CASSSGQATEAFF. CDR3 in DNA: TGTGCCAGCAGCTCCGGACAGGCCACTGAAGCTTTCTTT.

This clone was observed a single time. The chain combines TRBV5-6 with TRBJ2-4; the match to TRBD2 covers 9 bases. Germline CDR1 SGHDT, CDR2 YYEEEE. The CDR3 extends over 14 amino acids. The junction had 3 bases not matched to a gene; V was cut back by 0 bases and J by 8 bases. CDR3 bases: TGTGCCAGCAGCTTGGGGACTAGCGCCCACATTCAGTACTTC. This encodes CASSLGTSAHIQYF.

This chain uses TRBV12-5 with TRBJ1-2; 10 bases line up with TRBD1. Germline V gives CDR1 LGHNT, CDR2 FRNRAP. V lost 5 bases and J lost 4; bases outside the gene matches: 13. This CDR3 is 17 amino acids long. CDR3 protein: CASGPGGQGFWSYGYTF. As DNA, the CDR3 is TGTGCTAGTGGTCCGGGGGGACAGGGGTTCTGGAGCTATGGCTACACCTTC. The full variable domain, rest sourced from reference TRBV12-5 and TRBJ1-2, is DARVTQTPRHKVTEMGQEVTMRCQPILGHNTVFWYRQTMMQGLELLAYFRNRAPLDDSGMPKDRFSAEMPDATLATLKIQPSEPRDSAVYFCASGPGGQGFWSYGYTFGSGTRLTVV.

V usage is TRBV4-3 and J usage is TRBJ2-1, with D perhaps assigned TRBD1 or TRBD2 (7 bases each). With 7 bases removed from V and 2 bases from J, the gap between germline ends came to 12 bases. The CDR3 extends over 14 amino acids. CDR1 is LGHNA and CDR2 is YSLEER in the germline V gene. The CDR3 bases are TGCGCCAGCAACCAGGGGGGGACCTACAATGAGCAGTTCTTC. This sequence encodes CASNQGGTYNEQFF.

The genes are TRBV7-8 and TRBJ1-1; TRBD1 might be the D (5 bases). The germline gives CDR1 SGHVS, CDR2 FQNEAQ. Trimming pared 2 bases from V and 6 bases from J, leaving 19 bases between. CDR3 length: 16 amino acids. The CDR3 sequence is CASSLKVKGNPPEAFF. The CDR3 bases are TGTGCCAGCAGCTTAAAGGTGAAGGGGAATCCACCTGAAGCTTTCTTT.

The genes are TRBV19 and TRBJ2-5; weak D call: TRBD2 (6 bases). CDR1 is LNHDA and CDR2 is SQIVND in the germline V gene (reference sequence). V lost 3 bases to trimming and J lost 0 bases, with 23 bases between them. The CDR3 spans 19 residues. The CDR3, as DNA: TGTGCCAGTAGTATGGATGTCGCTAGGCGGGACCTGAACCAAGAGACCCAGTACTTC. Translation: CASSMDVARRDLNQETQYF.

This clone has a count of ten or more. This chain joins TRBV11-3 and TRBJ1-1; D ambiguous. CDR3 length equals 13 residues. Germline-derived CDR1 and CDR2 are SGHNT and YENEEA. The V end was cut by 1 base, the J end by 4 bases, with 7 bases between. CDR3 sequence reads: CASSLGSLTEAFF. In nucleotides, the CDR3 is TGTGCCAGCAGCTTAGGGAGCCTCACTGAAGCTTTCTTT.

This clone was observed a few times. CDR3 protein: CASSVPWTSGGETQYF. The CDR3 DNA follows: TGTGCCAGCAGTGTCCCTTGGACTAGCGGGGGAGAGACCCAGTACTTC. V and J are TRBV2 and TRBJ2-5, with 13 nucleotides matching TRBD2. This CDR3 comprises 16 residues. The ends lost 4 bases at V and 4 bases at J; junction bases unmatched: 6. CDR1 and CDR2 (germline): SNHLY, FYNNEI.

This clone has a single count. The chain has TRBV9 and TRBJ2-2; 8 nucleotides agree with TRBD2. J lost 4 bases, V lost 6 bases, and 8 bases had no gene match. Germline CDR1 reads SGDLS; CDR2 reads YYNGEE. The CDR3 is made up of 15 amino acids. CDR3 nucleotides: TGTGCCAGCACATCGGGGGGGCTAACCACCGGGGAGCTGTTTTTT. Its translation: CASTSGGLTTGELFF. The variable domain in full, with the rest retrieved from reference TRBV9 and TRBJ2-2, is DSGVTQTPKHLITATGQRVTLRCSPRSGDLSVYWYQQSLDQGLQFLIQYYNGEERAKGNILERFSAQQFPDLHSELNLSSLELGDSALYFCASTSGGLTTGELFFGEGSRLTVL.

This rearrangement joins TRBV18 to TRBJ2-5, with D possibly being TRBD2 (5 bases). Germline CDR1 is KGHSH and CDR2 is LQKENI. The CDR3 totals 15 residues. The ends were cut back, 5 bases at V and 0 bases at J, with 13 bases in the middle. CDR3 sequence (DNA): TGTGCCAGCTCAGAGGGAGTCGCGTACCAAGAGACCCAGTACTTC. Residues: CASSEGVAYQETQYF.

CDR3 residues: CASSVMSGETQYF. In nucleotides, the CDR3 is TGTGCCAGCAGCGTAATGAGCGGGGAGACCCAGTACTTC. The chain recombines TRBV9 with TRBJ2-5, with D possibly matching TRBD2 (6 bases). The CDR3 is made up of 13 amino acids. CDR1 and CDR2 from the germline V gene are SGDLS and YYNGEE. The germline V and J ends were trimmed by 1 base and 5 bases, with 9 bases remaining between them.

The chain employs TRBV6-1 and TRBJ1-2, with a weak D call TRBD1 (5 bases). Germline values: CDR1 MNHNS, CDR2 SASEGT. The CDR3 runs 16 residues. V was trimmed by 0 bases and J by 4 bases, leaving 15 bases between them. CDR3 protein: CASSEALWGGAYGYTF. The CDR3 nucleotides read TGTGCCAGCAGTGAAGCGCTCTGGGGCGGCGCCTATGGCTACACCTTC.

The rearrangement joins TRBV29-1 to TRBJ2-5; 8 bases agree with TRBD1. CDR1 is SQVTM, CDR2 ANQGSEA, per germline. The V segment lost 2 bases and the J segment 4 bases; nucleotides outside the gene matches: 9. CDR3 size: 15 residues. The CDR3 here is CSVETWAGGSETQYF. CDR3 sequence (DNA): TGCAGCGTTGAAACATGGGCAGGGGGCTCAGAGACCCAGTACTTC.

The chain is built from TRBV12-5 and TRBJ1-2; TRBD1 is a possible D gene (6 bases). The germline V gene has CDR1 LGHNT and CDR2 FRNRAP. V dropped 4 bases and J dropped 1 base, with 13 bases sitting between them. The CDR3 has 15 residues. CDR3: CASGSDRQINYGYTF. CDR3 sequence (DNA): TGTGCTAGTGGTTCGGACAGACAGATTAACTATGGCTACACCTTC.

The V call is TRBV7-9, the J call TRBJ2-5; possibly TRBD2 for D (6 bases). Germline values: CDR1 SEHNR, CDR2 FQNEAQ (reference sequence). This CDR3 comprises 15 residues. Between the trimmed V and J ends, which lost 5 bases and 2 bases, there was a span of 15 bases. CDR3 in DNA: TGTGCCAGCAGCCCGTCGGAGGGGAGACAAGAGACCCAGTACTTC. It codes for CASSPSEGRQETQYF.

The rearrangement links TRBV6-4 to TRBJ2-1, with 8 bases lining up with TRBD2. Germline CDR1 and CDR2: MRHNA and SNTAGT. The CDR3 is 15 residues long. With 5 bases clipped from V and 3 bases from J, the junction kept 6 bases outside the gene matches. CDR3 sequence (DNA): TGTGCCAGCAGTCTCGGTAGCGGGGACTACAATGAGCAGTTCTTC. This gives the protein CASSLGSGDYNEQFF.

The gene calls are TRBV6-1 and TRBJ1-3, with D possibly being TRBD1 (6 bases). CDR1 is MNHNS, CDR2 SASEGT, per germline. The CDR3 length is 14 residues. Between the trimmed V and J ends, which lost 1 base and 5 bases, there was a span of 9 bases. As DNA, the CDR3 is TGTGCCAGCAGTGAAGGAGGGGGAAGAAACACCATATATTTT. Its translation: CASSEGGGRNTIYF.

The chain links TRBV19 to TRBJ2-7; the D is unclear. The CDR3 is made up of 13 amino acids. Germline-derived CDR1 and CDR2 are LNHDA and SQIVND (reference sequence). The ends were cut back, 5 bases at V and 2 bases at J, with 10 bases in the middle. The CDR3 DNA is TGTGCCAGTAGTCCCTTTCAGACCTACGAGCAGTACTTC. Translating it yields CASSPFQTYEQYF.

This chain connects TRBV30 to TRBJ2-5; D unclear. The V and J ends lost 7 bases and 1 base respectively, with 13 bases between them. This CDR3 is built from 13 residues. Germline assignment: CDR1 GTSNPN and CDR2 SVGIG (reference sequence). The CDR3 DNA reads TGTGCCTACCTCACACAGATCCAAGAGACCCAGTACTTC. As protein: CAYLTQIQETQYF.